This TCR beta chain appears in the sequencing data of a study of control samples from healthy donors and cancer patients. Using immunoSEQ multiplex PCR, the repertoire was profiled, and TCRdb retains in-frame clones only, with some absent. Among some 120,000 clones listed, approximately 91% were seen once. Trimming at V came to 8 bases and at J to 3 bases, leaving 10 bases not matched to a gene. CDR1 and CDR2 (germline): SGHTA, FQGTGA. The CDR3 extends over 16 amino acids. The chain is built from TRBV7-3 and TRBJ2-2; 9 bases are a match to TRBD1. The sequenced material came from blood. The receptor comes from a woman under 30 in good health. CDR3: CASSYLGTGYTGELFF. CDR3 DNA: TGTGCCAGCTCTTACTTAGGGACAGGGTACACCGGGGAGCTGTTTTTT. The whole variable domain, filled in from reference TRBV7-3 and TRBJ2-2, reads GAGVSQTPSNKVTEKGKYVELRCDPISGHTALYWYRQSLGQGPEFLIYFQGTGAADDSGLPNDRFFAVRPEGSVSTLKIQRTERGDSAVYLCASSYLGTGYTGELFFGEGSRLTVL.